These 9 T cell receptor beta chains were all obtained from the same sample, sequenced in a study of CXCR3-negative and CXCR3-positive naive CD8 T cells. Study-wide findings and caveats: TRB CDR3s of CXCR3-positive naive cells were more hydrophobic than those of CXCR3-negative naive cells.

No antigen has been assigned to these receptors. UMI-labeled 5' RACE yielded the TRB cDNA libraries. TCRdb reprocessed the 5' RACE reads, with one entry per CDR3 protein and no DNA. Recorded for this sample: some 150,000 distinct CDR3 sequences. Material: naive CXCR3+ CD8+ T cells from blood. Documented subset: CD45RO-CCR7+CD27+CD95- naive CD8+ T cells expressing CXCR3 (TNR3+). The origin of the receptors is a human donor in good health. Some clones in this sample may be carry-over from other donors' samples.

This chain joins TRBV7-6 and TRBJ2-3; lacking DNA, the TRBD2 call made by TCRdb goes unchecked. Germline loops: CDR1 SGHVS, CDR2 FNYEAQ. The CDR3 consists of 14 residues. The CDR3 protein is CASSLRDLKDTQYF.

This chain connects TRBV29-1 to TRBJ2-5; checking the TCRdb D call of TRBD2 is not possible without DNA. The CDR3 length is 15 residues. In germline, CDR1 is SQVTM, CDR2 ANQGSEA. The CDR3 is CSVEGLAANQETQYF.

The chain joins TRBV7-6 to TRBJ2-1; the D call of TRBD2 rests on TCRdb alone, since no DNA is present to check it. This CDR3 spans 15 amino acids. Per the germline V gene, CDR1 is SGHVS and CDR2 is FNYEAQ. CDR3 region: CASSSGLAGLNEQFF. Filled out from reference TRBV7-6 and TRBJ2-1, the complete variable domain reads GAGVSQSPRYKVTKRGQDVALRCDPISGHVSLYWYRQALGQGPEFLTYFNYEAQQDKSGLPNDRFSAERPEGSISTLTIQRTEQRDSAMYRCASSSGLAGLNEQFFGPGTRLTVL.

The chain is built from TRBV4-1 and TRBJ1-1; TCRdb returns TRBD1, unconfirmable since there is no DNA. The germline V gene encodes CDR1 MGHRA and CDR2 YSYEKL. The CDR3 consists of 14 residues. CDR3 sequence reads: CASSLEKGGTEAFF.

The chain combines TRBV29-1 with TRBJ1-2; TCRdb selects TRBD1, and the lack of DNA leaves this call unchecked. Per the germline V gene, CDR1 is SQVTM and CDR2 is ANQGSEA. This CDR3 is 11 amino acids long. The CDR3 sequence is CSAPGGGGYTF.

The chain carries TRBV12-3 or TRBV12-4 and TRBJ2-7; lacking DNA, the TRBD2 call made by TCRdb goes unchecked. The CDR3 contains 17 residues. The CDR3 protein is CASCASGRLPSSYEQYF.

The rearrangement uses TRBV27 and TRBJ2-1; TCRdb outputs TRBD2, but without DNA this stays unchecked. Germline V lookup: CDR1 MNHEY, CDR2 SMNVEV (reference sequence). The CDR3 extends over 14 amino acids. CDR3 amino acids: CASSLISGYNEQFF.

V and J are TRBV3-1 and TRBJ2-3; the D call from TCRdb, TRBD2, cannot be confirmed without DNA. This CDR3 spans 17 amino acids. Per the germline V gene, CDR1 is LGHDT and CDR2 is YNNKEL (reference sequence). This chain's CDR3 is CASSQDLSGGHTDTQYF.

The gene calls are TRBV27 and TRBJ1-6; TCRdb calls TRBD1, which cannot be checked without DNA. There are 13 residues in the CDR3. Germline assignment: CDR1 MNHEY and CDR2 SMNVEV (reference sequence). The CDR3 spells CASTWGGWSPLHF.